The 28 T cell receptor beta chains given below trace back to one sample, sequenced in a study of CD8+ T cells in alopecia areata (dated by TCRdb to between 2018 and 2020). The intended sense of this specimen's time point label: roughly 24 weeks on oral tofacitinib. Per the publication, the treatment or condition label means: oral pan-JAK inhibitor, 5-10 mg twice daily. The method behind the library was the immunoSEQ multiplex PCR assay. To provide template for TCR sequencing, every sample had RNA extracted and reverse transcribed into cDNA. TCRdb holds this immuneACCESS table with in-frame rearrangements only. Some clones are missing; in checked studies, unresolved V genes explain under half, and the rest has no known cause. Recorded for this sample are 190,000 or so clones; around 50% of them occurred a single time. Around 13% of the sample belongs to the ten largest clones. This specimen consisted of CD8+ T cells sorted from blood, obtained at week 24, from a patient treated with tofacitinib. Receptors originate from a human donor with alopecia areata.

The chain carries TRBV25-1 and TRBJ2-2; D is ambiguous. Germline values: CDR1 MGHDK, CDR2 SYGVNS. V was cut by 3 bases and J by 6 bases, with 8 bases left in between. This CDR3 contains 13 residues. CDR3: CASSEGMAGELFF. The CDR3 DNA reads TGTGCCAGCAGTGAGGGGATGGCCGGGGAGCTGTTTTTT.

The CDR3, as DNA: TGTGCCAGCAGCTCGACAGGGCGCTCCTACAATGAGCAGTTCTTC. This sequence encodes CASSSTGRSYNEQFF. This chain links TRBV7-9 with TRBJ2-1; 7 bases align to TRBD1. The germline CDR1 and CDR2 sequences are SEHNR and FQNEAQ (reference sequence). The CDR3 totals 15 residues. The ends lost 4 bases at V and 0 bases at J; junction bases unmatched: 3.

The chain joins TRBV29-1 to TRBJ2-5; D remains ambiguous. Germline V gene data show CDR1 as SQVTM and CDR2 as ANQGSEA. Trimming took off 5 bases at V and 2 bases at J, with 9 bases between the two ends. The CDR3 sequence is 12 residues long. CDR3 amino acids: CSVKRKQETQYF. The DNA of the CDR3 is TGCAGCGTTAAAAGGAAACAAGAGACCCAGTACTTC.

The chain is built from TRBV25-1 and TRBJ2-5, with 8 bases fitting TRBD1. Germline V lookup: CDR1 MGHDK, CDR2 SYGVNS. V gave up 5 bases and J gave up 4 bases; unmatched junction bases: 12. This CDR3 has 16 residues. The CDR3 DNA reads as TGTGCCAGCAGTCACGGGGCCCGACAGGGGCTAGAGACCCAGTACTTC. Protein: CASSHGARQGLETQYF.

This clone was observed many times. V gene TRBV16 combines with J gene TRBJ2-4; 7 bases align to TRBD2. Germline V gene lookup returns CDR1 KGHSY and CDR2 FQNENV. This CDR3 is 15 amino acids long. J lost 5 bases, V lost 3 bases, and 7 bases had no gene match. The CDR3 loop is CASSQREGRENIQYF. CDR3 in DNA: TGTGCCAGCAGCCAGAGGGAGGGGCGTGAAAACATTCAGTACTTC.

Here the CDR3 DNA reads TGTGCCAGCAGCTTAGGGCGACAGGCCAGAGATCAGCCCCAGCATTTT. Translation gives CASSLGRQARDQPQHF. The chain links TRBV11-3 to TRBJ1-5; D possibly corresponds to TRBD1 (6 bases). CDR1 SGHNT and CDR2 YENEEA come from the germline V gene. This CDR3 region has 16 residues. V dropped 1 base and J dropped 5 bases, with 15 bases sitting between them.

This clone was detected only a few times. The chain recombines TRBV5-1 with TRBJ2-4, with D perhaps matching TRBD2 (5 bases). Germline assignment: CDR1 SGHRS and CDR2 YFSETQ. The CDR3 spans 16 residues. Trimming pared 5 bases from V and 1 base from J, leaving 16 bases between. CDR3 sequence: CASSHSWRWAKNIQYF. The CDR3 nucleotides read TGCGCCAGCAGTCATTCATGGAGGTGGGCCAAAAACATTCAGTACTTC.

The V call is TRBV5-6, the J call TRBJ1-1, with D uncertain. Per germline, CDR1 SGHDT and CDR2 YYEEEE. The CDR3 has 13 amino acids. V was clipped by 2 bases and J by 9 bases, with 14 bases between them. The CDR3 sequence: CASSFGGSVQAFF. The CDR3 DNA is TGTGCCAGCAGCTTTGGTGGCAGTGTTCAAGCTTTCTTT.

This CDR3 reads CASSEVPGDSGANVLTF. CDR3 nucleotide sequence: TGTGCCAGCAGTGAAGTACCGGGGGACTCTGGGGCCAACGTCCTGACTTTC. The chain employs TRBV25-1 and TRBJ2-6; a weak D match, TRBD2 (6 bases). Trimming shortened V by 2 bases and J by 0 bases, and 11 bases separated the two germline ends. Germline values: CDR1 MGHDK, CDR2 SYGVNS. CDR3 length equals 17 residues.

The CDR3: CASGGDTGELFF. In nucleotides, the CDR3 is TGTGCCAGCGGGGGAGACACCGGGGAGCTGTTTTTT. The V gene is TRBV7-9, the J gene TRBJ2-2; D might be TRBD1 or TRBD2, each matching 5 bases. From germline, CDR1 is SEHNR and CDR2 FQNEAQ (reference sequence). This CDR3 region has 12 residues. V gave up 8 bases and J gave up 3 bases, with 7 bases separating them.

This clone was recorded once. This chain links TRBV4-1 with TRBJ2-5; 11 positions match TRBD2. Germline lookup yields CDR1 MGHRA and CDR2 YSYEKL. With V trimmed by 3 bases and J by 3 bases, 6 bases remained unmatched. The CDR3 is 16 amino acids. The chain's CDR3 is CASSHPPTSGEETQYF. CDR3 coding DNA: TGCGCCAGCAGCCACCCCCCGACTAGCGGGGAAGAGACCCAGTACTTC.

This clone was observed a single time. The chain joins TRBV27 to TRBJ2-1; D tentatively reads TRBD1 or TRBD2 (6 bases each). Germline V gives CDR1 MNHEY, CDR2 SMNVEV (reference sequence). This CDR3 is built from 16 residues. The V end lost 4 bases, the J end lost 4 bases, and 17 bases lay between the germline ends. CDR3 sequence (DNA): TGTGCCAGCAGTTCCCTTATGGGGGGCAAGTACAATGAGCAGTTCTTC. Translated: CASSSLMGGKYNEQFF.

The chain links TRBV2 to TRBJ2-2; the match to TRBD2 covers 9 bases. J gave up 0 bases and V 4 bases, and 3 bases lay outside the gene matches. This CDR3 contains 16 residues. Germline V gene data show CDR1 as SNHLY and CDR2 as FYNNEI. The CDR3 DNA follows: TGTGCCAGCAGTGTTAGCGGGGGACCGAACACCGGGGAGCTGTTTTTT. Its protein product is CASSVSGGPNTGELFF.

The CDR3 coding sequence is TGCGCCAGCAGTGAGTCCACTGAAGCTTTCTTT. Protein sequence: CASSESTEAFF. The rearrangement uses TRBV10-2 and TRBJ1-1, with no clear D. There are 11 residues in the CDR3. V dropped 0 bases and J dropped 4 bases, with 0 bases sitting between them. Germline V gene sequence: CDR1 WSHSY, CDR2 SAAADI.

J is TRBJ1-5 and V is TRBV11-2; perhaps TRBD1 as D (5 bases). Germline values: CDR1 SGHAT, CDR2 FQNNGV. The CDR3 runs 14 residues. V lost 5 bases and J 4 bases, leaving 12 bases between the germline ends. The CDR3 spells CASSPGRSNQPQHF. As DNA, the CDR3 is TGTGCCAGCAGCCCGGGACGTAGTAATCAGCCCCAGCATTTT.

The gene calls are TRBV2 and TRBJ2-1; D call uncertain. Germline V gene lookup returns CDR1 SNHLY and CDR2 FYNNEI. The CDR3 totals 9 residues. Trimming stripped 3 bases from V and 9 bases from J, with 0 bases between. The DNA for the CDR3 is TGTGCCAGCAGTGATGAGCAGTTCTTC. It is translated as CASSDEQFF. Supplemented by reference TRBV2 and TRBJ2-1, the full variable domain reads EPEVTQTPSHQVTQMGQEVILRCVPISNHLYFYWYRQILGQKVEFLVSFYNNEISEKSEIFDDQFSVERPDGSNFTLKIRSTKLEDSAMYFCASSDEQFFGPGTRLTVL.

This clone was counted a few times. V gene TRBV5-1 combines with J gene TRBJ1-2; perhaps TRBD1 as D (5 bases). CDR1 SGHRS and CDR2 YFSETQ come from the germline V gene. Trimming removed 5 bases from V and 6 bases from J, with 17 bases in between. This CDR3 is 14 amino acids long. As DNA, the CDR3 is TGCGCCAGCAGATGGTTCAGCCAGGGAGATGGCTACACCTTC. This encodes CASRWFSQGDGYTF.

The V gene is TRBV27, the J gene TRBJ2-5, with a possible D match to TRBD2 (6 bases). Per germline, CDR1 MNHEY and CDR2 SMNVEV (reference sequence). The CDR3 is 19 residues long. Trimming stripped 0 bases from V and 1 base from J, with 21 bases between. The CDR3 loop is CASSLSELSWERAQETQYF. For the CDR3, the DNA is TGTGCCAGCAGTTTATCGGAATTATCGTGGGAGCGGGCCCAAGAGACCCAGTACTTC.

This clone was counted between two and nine times. The chain joins TRBV18 to TRBJ1-4, with a weak D call TRBD1 (5 bases). Germline V gene sequence: CDR1 KGHSH, CDR2 LQKENI. Deletions cut 3 bases from V and 0 bases from J, with 11 bases between. This CDR3 has 16 residues. The CDR3 DNA follows: TGTGCCAGCTCACCGGCGGGGCGCGCAACTAATGAAAAACTGTTTTTT. Encoded protein: CASSPAGRATNEKLFF.

Only a few counts were recorded for this clone. The chain joins TRBV6-4 to TRBJ2-7; 8 positions agree with TRBD2. CDR1 is MRHNA and CDR2 is SNTAGT in the germline V gene. V shed 7 bases, J shed 2 bases, and the junction held 19 bases outside the gene matches. This CDR3 is built from 18 residues. This chain's CDR3 is CASNRAPSGGPNPYEQYF. The CDR3 coding sequence is TGTGCCAGCAATCGTGCGCCCAGCGGGGGCCCCAACCCCTACGAGCAGTACTTC.

The gene calls are TRBV30 and TRBJ1-1; 8 positions match TRBD1. The V gene's germline CDR1 is GTSNPN and CDR2 SVGIG (reference sequence). There are 11 residues in the CDR3. V gave up 5 bases and J gave up 6 bases; unmatched junction bases: 2. The CDR3 protein is CAWEQGAEAFF. The CDR3 bases are TGTGCCTGGGAACAGGGGGCTGAAGCTTTCTTT.

This clone was counted many times. The chain uses TRBV28 and TRBJ2-4; D not resolved. V was cut by 4 bases and J by 5 bases, with 12 bases left in between. This CDR3 is built from 14 residues. Germline CDR1 is MDHEN and CDR2 is SYDVKM. This CDR3 reads CASSSRPQENIQYF. As DNA, the CDR3 is TGTGCCAGCAGTTCTCGGCCTCAAGAAAACATTCAGTACTTC.

The chain links TRBV4-1 to TRBJ1-1, with 9 bases lining up with TRBD1. Losses at the gene ends were 4 bases for V and 5 bases for J; bases not matched to a gene: 5. The CDR3 totals 14 residues. CDR1 and CDR2 from the germline V gene are MGHRA and YSYEKL. The CDR3 DNA sequence: TGCGCCAGCAGCCGGACGGACAGGGGAACTGAAGCTTTCTTT. This sequence encodes CASSRTDRGTEAFF.

V and J are TRBV6-6 and TRBJ2-1; D unresolved. CDR1 is MNHNY, CDR2 SVGAGI, per germline (reference sequence). The CDR3 is made up of 10 amino acids. Trimming took 8 bases from V and 6 from J, leaving 5 bases between them. The CDR3 loop is CASGANEQFF. The CDR3 DNA is TGTGCCAGCGGCGCCAATGAGCAGTTCTTC.

The chain links TRBV4-1 to TRBJ2-7, with a possible D match to TRBD1 (5 bases). This CDR3 is 17 amino acids long. V dropped 0 bases and J dropped 3 bases, with 18 bases sitting between them. Germline CDR1 is MGHRA and CDR2 is YSYEKL. CDR3 amino acids: CASSQELGVGRFYEQYF. In DNA, the CDR3 is TGCGCCAGCAGCCAAGAGCTTGGGGTGGGGCGGTTCTACGAGCAGTACTTC.

In this sample, this clone turned up a few times. This chain connects TRBV18 to TRBJ2-7; 7 bases are a match to TRBD1. With V trimmed by 0 bases and J by 3 bases, 2 bases remained unmatched. Germline assignment: CDR1 KGHSH and CDR2 LQKENI. The CDR3 sequence is 14 residues long. CDR3 sequence: CASSPPWDSYEQYF. The DNA for the CDR3 is TGTGCCAGCTCACCACCGTGGGACAGCTACGAGCAGTACTTC.

There are a few counts of this clone. V and J are TRBV5-5 and TRBJ1-2; no reliable D call. Trimming removed 0 bases from V and 4 bases from J, with 13 bases in between. CDR3 length: 15 amino acids. Germline CDR1 is SGHKS and CDR2 is YYEKEE (reference sequence). The CDR3 sequence is CASSLEQSATYGYTF. DNA for the CDR3: TGTGCCAGCAGCTTGGAGCAGTCAGCCACCTATGGCTACACCTTC. The full variable domain, in which reference TRBV5-5 and TRBJ1-2 provide the parts outside the CDR3, is DAGVTQSPTHLIKTRGQQVTLRCSPISGHKSVSWYQQVLGQGPQFIFQYYEKEERGRGNFPDRFSARQFPNYSSELNVNALLLGDSALYLCASSLEQSATYGYTFGSGTRLTVV.

The rearrangement uses TRBV2 and TRBJ1-2; 7 nucleotides line up with TRBD1. V shed 6 bases and J 3 bases; nucleotides not matched to a gene: 4. CDR1 and CDR2 from the germline V gene are SNHLY and FYNNEI. There are 13 residues in the CDR3. In nucleotides, the CDR3 is TGTGCCAGCAGAGGGACAGCCGACTATGGCTACACCTTC. It translates to CASRGTADYGYTF.